This TCR beta chain was obtained from a study of breast tumors, draining lymph nodes, adjacent tissues. Samples came from axillary lymph nodes draining the breast cancer. TCRdb reprocessed the multiplex PCR reads with MiXCR, giving one entry per CDR3 protein. The sample has 150,000 to 200,000 distinct CDR3 sequences, 30% to 35% seen once. Comments on this clonotype: Its cognate antigen is unknown.

CDR3 length: 13 residues. Trimming pared 4 bases from V and 6 bases from J, leaving 12 bases between. CDR1 is ENHRY, CDR2 SYGVKD, per germline. General study points: Compared with lymph nodes, tumors were less diverse; compared with nontumor tissue, more. Luminal-like breast cancer showed significantly higher tumor–nontumor repertoire similarity than basal-like.

Sequencing was performed on axillary lymph node tissue. The receptor comes from a female donor with breast cancer. Some clones in this sample may be carry-over from other donors' samples. This chain uses TRBV10-3 with TRBJ1-2; D is uncertain. CDR3 in DNA: TGTGCCATCAGTGCAGCCCCCGCGGATGGCTACACCTTC. Protein: CAISAAPADGYTF.